This T cell receptor (beta chain) originates from a study of CXCR3-negative and CXCR3-positive naive CD8 T cells (dated by TCRdb to between 2017 and 2020). Study-wide context: In total, roughly 130 million TRB reads were obtained, corresponding to roughly 1.5 +/- 0.3 million reads per library. The diversity and physicochemical repertoire analyses included under 12 donors pooled from two independent experiments. Naive subsets from 5 or 6 donors and memory cells from 3 donors were included in the TRBV-TRBJ cluster analysis. Results the study describes overall, beyond this receptor: Because CXCR3 expression was partially decreased after cryopreservation, freshly isolated PBMCs were used for most assays. Naive CXCR3-negative and CXCR3-positive cells from the same donor showed similar TRBV-TRBJ usage, whereas memory cells showed distinct patterns. Repertoire diversity was comparably high in both naive subsets but much lower in memory CD8+ T cells. Surface CD5, linked to self-reactivity in mice, was comparable between naive subsets; TCR interaction strength was therefore also inferred from TRB CDR3 physicochemical properties.

The instrument given in TCRdb is NextSeq 550. The Human TCR Profiling Kit (MiLaboratory) was used to prepare UMI-labeled 5' RACE TRB cDNA libraries. cDNA synthesis used the entire amount of extracted RNA, and PCR amplification then used the entire amount of cDNA produced. Libraries were prepared in parallel with an identical number of PCR cycles. On the study's bioinformatics: With a requirement of at least two reads per UMI, MIGEC and MiXCR extracted about 50,000 +/- 10,000 unique UMI-labeled TRB cDNA molecules per library. Each library averaged 40,000 +/- 10,000 functional in-frame TRB CDR3 nucleotide clonotypes without stop codons. After downsampling to 5000 UMI-labeled TRB molecules per sample, diversity metrics such as normalized Shannon-Wiener and Chao1 were calculated in VDJtools. VDJtools computed clonotype-size-weighted physicochemical properties of the central five CDR3 residues: interaction energy, strength, volume and Kidera factor 4. Reprocessed by TCRdb, the reads give a single entry per CDR3 protein sequence, without DNA. It is TCRdb's table, rather than the study itself, that gives the V and J calls and clone size. This sample's table contains some 40,000 distinct CDR3 sequences. The ten largest clones add up to approximately 15% of the sample.

The CDR3 numbers 15 residues from cysteine through phenylalanine. No DNA appears here. As encoded in the germline V gene, CDR1 is SQVTM while CDR2 is ANQGSEA. Each CD8+ T cell subset was flow-sorted in triplicate, with about 320,000 cells per subset placed directly into RLT lysis buffer. Peripheral blood mononuclear cells were isolated from buffy coats using standard density gradient centrifugation. An RNeasy Mini Kit was used to extract total RNA from the sorted cells. A word on this clonotype: Its antigen is not yet known.

The chain is assembled from TRBV29-1 and TRBJ1-1; TCRdb returns TRBD1, unconfirmable since there is no DNA. The clonotype was recovered from a human donor in good health. Some clones in this sample may be carry-over from other donors' samples. Material for sequencing was memory CD8+ T cells from blood. The cell subset or site label, as the study defines it: conventional CD8+ memory T cells (TMEM), sorted as controls. The CDR3 protein: CSVLLGGAVNTEAFF.